This T cell receptor (beta chain) was identified during a study of T-cell memory formation after mild COVID-19. TCRdb reprocessed the 5' RACE reads via MiXCR and lists one record per CDR3 protein. Of about 29,000 distinct CDR3 sequences listed, 15% to 20% are singletons. Trimming took 5 bases from V and 6 from J, leaving 8 bases between them. The germline V gene has CDR1 SGHTA and CDR2 FQGNSA. The CDR3 runs 12 residues. The sample was PBMCs or a T cell subset sorted from them (not recorded which). The J gene is TRBJ2-1, the V gene TRBV7-2, with no clear D. This clonotype was sampled from an adult who had mild COVID-19 (a few samples of this study predate the infection). Cell type and time point are not known. The CDR3 here is CASSRRGNEQFF. CDR3 DNA sequence: TGTGCCAGCAGCCGGCGAGGCAATGAGCAGTTCTTC.